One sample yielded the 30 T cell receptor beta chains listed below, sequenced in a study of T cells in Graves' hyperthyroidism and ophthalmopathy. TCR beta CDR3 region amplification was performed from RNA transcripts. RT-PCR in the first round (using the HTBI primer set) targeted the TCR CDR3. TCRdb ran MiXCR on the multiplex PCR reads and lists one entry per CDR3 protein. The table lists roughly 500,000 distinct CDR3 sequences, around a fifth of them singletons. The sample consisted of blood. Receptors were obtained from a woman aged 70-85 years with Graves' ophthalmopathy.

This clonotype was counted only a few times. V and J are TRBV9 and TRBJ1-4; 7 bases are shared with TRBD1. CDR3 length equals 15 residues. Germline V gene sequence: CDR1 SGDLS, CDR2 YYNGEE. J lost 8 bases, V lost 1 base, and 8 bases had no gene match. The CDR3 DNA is TGTGCCAGCAGCGTACATGGACAGGTTAAGGAAAAACTGTTTTTT. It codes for CASSVHGQVKEKLFF.

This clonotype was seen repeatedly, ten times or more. The CDR3 nucleotides read TGTGCCAGCAGTTACGTCGAGGGTCGGAATGGCTACACCTTC. This encodes CASSYVEGRNGYTF. The rearrangement joins TRBV6-5 to TRBJ1-2; D gene unclear. V was cut by 2 bases and J by 6 bases, with 13 bases left in between. CDR1 is MNHEY, CDR2 SVGAGI, per germline. The length of the CDR3 is 14 residues.

The CDR3 loop is CASSYGSRQLNYGYTF. CDR3 sequence (DNA): TGTGCCAGCAGTTATGGGTCCCGCCAGCTCAACTATGGCTACACCTTC. This chain connects TRBV6-2 or TRBV6-3 to TRBJ1-2, with no clear D. Germline lookup yields CDR1 MNHEY and CDR2 SVGEGT. The CDR3 is 16 amino acids. V lost 3 bases to trimming and J lost 2 bases, with 16 bases between them.

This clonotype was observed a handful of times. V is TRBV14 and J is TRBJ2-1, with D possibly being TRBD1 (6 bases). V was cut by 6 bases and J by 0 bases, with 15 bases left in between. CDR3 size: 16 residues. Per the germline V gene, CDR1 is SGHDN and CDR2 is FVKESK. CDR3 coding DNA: TGTGCCAGCAGTGCATGGGACATCAACTCCTACAATGAGCAGTTCTTC. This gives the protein CASSAWDINSYNEQFF.

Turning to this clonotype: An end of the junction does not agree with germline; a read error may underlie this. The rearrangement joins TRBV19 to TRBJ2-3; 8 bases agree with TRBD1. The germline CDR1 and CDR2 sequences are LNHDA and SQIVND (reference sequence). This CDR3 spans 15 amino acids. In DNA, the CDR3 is TGTGCCAGTAGGAGACAGGGGACGGGCACAGGTACGCAGTATTTT. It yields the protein CASRRQGTGTGTQYF.

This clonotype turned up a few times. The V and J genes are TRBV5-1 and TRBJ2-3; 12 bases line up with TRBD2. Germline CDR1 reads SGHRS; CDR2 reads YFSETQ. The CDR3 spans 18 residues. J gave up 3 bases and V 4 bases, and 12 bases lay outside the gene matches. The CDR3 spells CASSTGLAGLMGTDTQYF. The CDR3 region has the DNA TGCGCCAGCAGCACGGGACTAGCGGGCTTGATGGGGACAGATACGCAGTATTTT.

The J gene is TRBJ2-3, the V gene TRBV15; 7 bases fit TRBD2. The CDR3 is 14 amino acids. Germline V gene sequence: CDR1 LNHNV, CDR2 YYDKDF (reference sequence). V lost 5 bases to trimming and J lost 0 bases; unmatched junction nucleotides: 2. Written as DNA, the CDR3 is TGTGCCACCAGCTGGGAGGGTAGCACAGATACGCAGTATTTT. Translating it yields CATSWEGSTDTQYF.

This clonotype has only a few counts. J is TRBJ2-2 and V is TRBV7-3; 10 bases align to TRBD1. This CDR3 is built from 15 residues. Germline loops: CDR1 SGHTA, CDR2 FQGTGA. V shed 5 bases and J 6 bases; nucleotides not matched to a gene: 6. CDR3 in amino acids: CASSQDRGRSGELFF. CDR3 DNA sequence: TGTGCCAGCAGCCAAGACAGGGGGCGGTCCGGGGAGCTGTTTTTT.

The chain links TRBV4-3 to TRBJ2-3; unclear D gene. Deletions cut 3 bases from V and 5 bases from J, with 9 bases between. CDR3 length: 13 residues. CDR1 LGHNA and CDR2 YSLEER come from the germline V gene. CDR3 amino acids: CASSQETLDTQYF. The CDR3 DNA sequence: TGCGCCAGCAGCCAGGAAACCCTAGATACGCAGTATTTT.

The CDR3 sequence: CASSELTGGYGYTF. The CDR3 DNA follows: TGTGCCAGCAGTGAACTCACTGGAGGCTATGGCTACACCTTC. This sequence joins TRBV6-1 and TRBJ1-2; D ambiguous. CDR1 and CDR2 from the germline V gene are MNHNS and SASEGT. Trimming took 2 bases from V and 4 from J, leaving 11 bases between them. The CDR3 loop spans 14 amino acids.

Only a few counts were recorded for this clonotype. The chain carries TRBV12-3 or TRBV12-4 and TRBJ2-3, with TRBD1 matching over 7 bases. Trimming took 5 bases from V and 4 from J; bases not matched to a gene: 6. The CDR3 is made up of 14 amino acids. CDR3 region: CASSADRAADTQYF. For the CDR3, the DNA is TGTGCCAGCAGTGCAGACAGGGCCGCAGATACGCAGTATTTT.

CDR3 loop: CASSPRGRRAKNIQYF. Here the CDR3 DNA reads TGTGCCAGCAGTCCGCGAGGGAGGAGGGCCAAAAACATTCAGTACTTC. The chain links TRBV6-1 to TRBJ2-4, with a possible D match to TRBD2 (6 bases). Per germline, CDR1 MNHNS and CDR2 SASEGT. V was pared by 5 bases and J by 1 base, with 15 bases between. The CDR3 runs to 16 residues.

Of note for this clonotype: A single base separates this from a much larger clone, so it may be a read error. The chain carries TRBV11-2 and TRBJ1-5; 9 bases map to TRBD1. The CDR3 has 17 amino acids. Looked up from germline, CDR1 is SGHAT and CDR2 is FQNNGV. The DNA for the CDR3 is TGTGCCAGCAGCTTAGATTTGGCGACAGGGGGAAATCGGCCCCAGCATTTT. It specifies CASSLDLATGGNRPQHF.

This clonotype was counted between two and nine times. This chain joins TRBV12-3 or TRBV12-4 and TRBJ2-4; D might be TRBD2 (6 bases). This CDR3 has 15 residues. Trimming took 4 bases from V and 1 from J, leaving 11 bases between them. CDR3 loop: CASSWRGLAKNIQYF. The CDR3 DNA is TGTGCCAGCAGTTGGAGGGGTTTGGCCAAAAACATTCAGTACTTC.

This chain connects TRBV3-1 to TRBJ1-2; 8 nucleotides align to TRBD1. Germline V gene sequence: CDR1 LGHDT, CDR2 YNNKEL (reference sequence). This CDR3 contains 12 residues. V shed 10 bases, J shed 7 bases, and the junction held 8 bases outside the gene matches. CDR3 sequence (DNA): TGTGCCACCCAGACAGGGGCTAGTGGCTACACCTTC. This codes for CATQTGASGYTF.

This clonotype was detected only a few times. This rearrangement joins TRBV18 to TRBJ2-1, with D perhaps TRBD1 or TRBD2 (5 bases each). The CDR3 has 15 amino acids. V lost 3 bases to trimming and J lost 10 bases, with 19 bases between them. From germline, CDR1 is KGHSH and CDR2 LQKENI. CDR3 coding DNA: TGTGCCAGCTCACCTAATAGTGGGACCCACGAAGAGCAGTTCTTC. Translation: CASSPNSGTHEEQFF.

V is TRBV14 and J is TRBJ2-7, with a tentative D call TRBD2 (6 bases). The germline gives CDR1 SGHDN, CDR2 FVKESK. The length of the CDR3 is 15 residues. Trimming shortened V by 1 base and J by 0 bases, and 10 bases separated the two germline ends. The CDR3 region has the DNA TGTGCCAGCAGCCAAGGACTAGATCCCTCCTACGAGCAGTACTTC. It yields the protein CASSQGLDPSYEQYF.

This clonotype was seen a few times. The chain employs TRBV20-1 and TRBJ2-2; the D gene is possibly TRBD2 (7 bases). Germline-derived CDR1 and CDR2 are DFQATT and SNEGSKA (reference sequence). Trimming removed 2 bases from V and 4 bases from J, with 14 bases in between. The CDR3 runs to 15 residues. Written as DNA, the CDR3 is TGCAGTGCTAGACGTGCGGGGGCCGTCACCGGGGAGCTGTTTTTT. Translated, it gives CSARRAGAVTGELFF.

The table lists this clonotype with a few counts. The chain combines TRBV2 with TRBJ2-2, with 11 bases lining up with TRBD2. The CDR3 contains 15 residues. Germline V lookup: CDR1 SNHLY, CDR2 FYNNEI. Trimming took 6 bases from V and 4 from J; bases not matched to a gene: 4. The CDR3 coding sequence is TGTGCCAGCAGGAAGGGGACTAGCGGCACCGGGGAGCTGTTTTTT. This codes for CASRKGTSGTGELFF. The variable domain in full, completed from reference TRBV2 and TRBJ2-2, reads EPEVTQTPSHQVTQMGQEVILRCVPISNHLYFYWYRQILGQKVEFLVSFYNNEISEKSEIFDDQFSVERPDGSNFTLKIRSTKLEDSAMYFCASRKGTSGTGELFFGEGSRLTVL.

CDR3 in amino acids: CASSLTQGPENEQFF. In nucleotides, the CDR3 is TGTGCCAGCAGCTTAACCCAGGGCCCGGAAAATGAGCAGTTCTTC. V gene TRBV7-3 combines with J gene TRBJ2-1; tentative D call: TRBD1 (5 bases). The germline V and J ends were trimmed by 0 bases and 7 bases, with 13 bases remaining between them. This CDR3 has 15 residues. Germline V gene sequence: CDR1 SGHTA, CDR2 FQGTGA.

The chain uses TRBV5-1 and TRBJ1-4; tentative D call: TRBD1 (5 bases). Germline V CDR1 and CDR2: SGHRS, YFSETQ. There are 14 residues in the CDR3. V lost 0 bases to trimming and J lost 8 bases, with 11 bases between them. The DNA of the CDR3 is TGCGCCAGCAGCTTGGGGGGGGATACGGAAAAACTGTTTTTT. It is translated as CASSLGGDTEKLFF. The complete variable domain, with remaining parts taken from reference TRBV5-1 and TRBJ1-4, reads KAGVTQTPRYLIKTRGQQVTLSCSPISGHRSVSWYQQTPGQGLQFLFEYFSETQRNKGNFPGRFSGRQFSNSRSEMNVSTLELGDSALYLCASSLGGDTEKLFFGSGTQLSVL.

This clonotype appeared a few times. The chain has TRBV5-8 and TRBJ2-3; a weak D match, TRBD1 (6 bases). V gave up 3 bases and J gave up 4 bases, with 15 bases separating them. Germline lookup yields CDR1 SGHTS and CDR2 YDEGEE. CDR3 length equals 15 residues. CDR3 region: CASSYGQNPADTQYF. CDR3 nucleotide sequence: TGTGCCAGCAGCTATGGACAGAACCCCGCAGATACGCAGTATTTT.

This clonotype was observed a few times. The DNA of the CDR3 is TGCAGTGCTTTGTGGGGAGAGACCCAGTACTTC. Residues: CSALWGETQYF. V gene TRBV20-1 combines with J gene TRBJ2-5; D is ambiguous. CDR1 is DFQATT, CDR2 SNEGSKA, per germline (reference sequence). The CDR3 is 11 residues long. V lost 5 bases to trimming and J lost 4 bases, with 8 bases between them.

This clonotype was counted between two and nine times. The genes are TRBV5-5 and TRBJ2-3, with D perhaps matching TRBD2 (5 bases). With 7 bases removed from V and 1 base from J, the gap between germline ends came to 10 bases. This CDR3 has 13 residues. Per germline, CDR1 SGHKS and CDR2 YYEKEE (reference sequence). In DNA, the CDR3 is TGTGCCAGCCTGCGGGCGGGCACAGATACGCAGTATTTT. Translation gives CASLRAGTDTQYF.

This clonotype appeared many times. CDR3 amino acids: CASSYSKGRAVNEKLFF. DNA of the CDR3: TGTGCCAGCAGTTACTCGAAGGGTCGGGCAGTAAATGAAAAACTGTTTTTT. The chain carries TRBV6-5 and TRBJ1-4; D remains unclear. V dropped 0 bases and J dropped 5 bases, with 16 bases sitting between them. CDR3 length equals 17 residues. CDR1 MNHEY and CDR2 SVGAGI come from the germline V gene.

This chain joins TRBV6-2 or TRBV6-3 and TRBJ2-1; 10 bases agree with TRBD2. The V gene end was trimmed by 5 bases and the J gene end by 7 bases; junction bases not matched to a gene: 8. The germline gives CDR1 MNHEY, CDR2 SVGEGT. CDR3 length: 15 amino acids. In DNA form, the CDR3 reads TGTGCCAGCAGTCAAGCGGGAGGGCAGGGGAATGAGCAGTTCTTC. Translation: CASSQAGGQGNEQFF.

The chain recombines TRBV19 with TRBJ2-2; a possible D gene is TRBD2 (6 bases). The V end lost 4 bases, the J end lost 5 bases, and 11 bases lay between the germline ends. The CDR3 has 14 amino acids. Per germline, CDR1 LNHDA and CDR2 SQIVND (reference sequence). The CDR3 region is CASSKPSDTGELFF. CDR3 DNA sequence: TGTGCCAGTAGTAAGCCTAGCGATACCGGGGAGCTGTTTTTT. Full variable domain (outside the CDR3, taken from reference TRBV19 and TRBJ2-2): DGGITQSPKYLFRKEGQNVTLSCEQNLNHDAMYWYRQDPGQGLRLIYYSQIVNDFQKGDIAEGYSVSREKKESFPLTVTSAQKNPTAFYLCASSKPSDTGELFFGEGSRLTVL.

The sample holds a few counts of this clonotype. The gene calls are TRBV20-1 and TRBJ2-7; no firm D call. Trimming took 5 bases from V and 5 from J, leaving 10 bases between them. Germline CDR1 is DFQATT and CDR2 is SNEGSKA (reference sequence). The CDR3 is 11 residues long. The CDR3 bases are TGCAGTGCTGACGGACCACACGAGCAGTACTTC. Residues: CSADGPHEQYF.

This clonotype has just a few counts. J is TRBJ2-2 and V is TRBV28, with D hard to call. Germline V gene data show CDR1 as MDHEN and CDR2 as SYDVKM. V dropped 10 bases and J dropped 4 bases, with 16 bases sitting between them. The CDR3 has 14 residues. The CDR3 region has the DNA TGTGCCACCGACCCCCGAGTTGCCACCGGGGAGCTGTTTTTT. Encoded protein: CATDPRVATGELFF. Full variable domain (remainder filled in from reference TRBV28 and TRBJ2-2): DVKVTQSSRYLVKRTGEKVFLECVQDMDHENMFWYRQDPGLGLRLIYFSYDVKMKEKGDIPEGYSVSREKKERFSLILESASTNQTSMYLCATDPRVATGELFFGEGSRLTVL.

CDR3 sequence: CASSLILAGDRGEQYF. Written as DNA, the CDR3 is TGTGCCAGCAGTTTAATACTAGCGGGAGACAGAGGAGAGCAGTACTTC. The chain carries TRBV28 and TRBJ2-7, with TRBD2 matching over 11 bases. V shed 2 bases, J shed 7 bases, and the junction held 10 bases outside the gene matches. The CDR3 extends over 16 amino acids. Germline V CDR1 and CDR2: MDHEN, SYDVKM.